The present entry profiles one TCR beta chain with its context. Sequenced unstimulated subsets in a few donor pairs: CD4+ naive, CD4+ memory, CD8+ naive, CD8+ effector memory, CD8+ TEMRA. Per sample, the assay covered approximately 94,000 TCR templates. Libraries were prepared by immunoSEQ multiplex PCR; TCRdb keeps only in-frame clonotypes and omits some of them. The data contain 50,000 to 70,000 clones, roughly 97% of them singletons. The source of the sample is a study of siplizumab effects on memory and regulatory T cells. Germline CDR1 and CDR2: SGHTA and FQGTGA. Deletions cut 5 bases from V and 1 base from J, with 11 bases between. The CDR3 has 14 amino acids.

The chain employs TRBV7-3 and TRBJ1-1; D uncertain. This clonotype was obtained from a human donor in good health. Material for sequencing was naive CD8+ T cells sorted from blood. CDR3 nucleotides: TGTGCCAGCAGCCCATCGTGGGGGAACACTGAAGCTTTCTTT. The encoded protein is CASSPSWGNTEAFF. Full variable domain (remainder filled in from reference TRBV7-3 and TRBJ1-1): GAGVSQTPSNKVTEKGKYVELRCDPISGHTALYWYRQSLGQGPEFLIYFQGTGAADDSGLPNDRFFAVRPEGSVSTLKIQRTERGDSAVYLCASSPSWGNTEAFFGQGTRLTVV.